These T cell receptor beta chains were read from a single sample in a study of identical twins. TCRdb independently ran MiXCR on the 5' RACE reads; one entry per CDR3 protein. The repertoire has about 480,000 distinct CDR3 sequences, 13% to 15% of them found once; the top ten carry approximately 0.52%. These data were also reused for a study on yellow fever vaccine responses in identical twins.

The specimen sequenced was CD4+ T cells sorted from blood. Receptors were obtained from a woman aged 18-29 years in good health. Both conserved end residues are part of each CDR3. D genes are given only for firm matches. Clone size appears in some rows only: once, few, many, or a class for an expanded clone.

TRBJ2-1	16	TRBV7-9	-	-	TGTGCCAGCAGCTCGCGATCCAGGAGTCGAACTTTTGAGCAGTTCTTC	CASSSRSRSRTFEQFF
TRBJ2-7	14	TRBV6-1	-	few	TGTGCCAGCTCCCGGGGTAGGGACTCCTACGAGCAGTACTTC	CASSRGRDSYEQYF
TRBJ2-7	12	TRBV2	TRBD2	-	TGTGCCAGCAGTGAAGCATGGACTAGTGTGCACTTC	CASSEAWTSVHF
TRBJ2-7	16	TRBV9	-	few	TGTGCCAGCAGCGTAGCTGCAGGGGCGAGCTCCTACGAGCAGTACTTC	CASSVAAGASSYEQYF
TRBJ2-7	14	TRBV7-2	-	-	TGTGCCAGCAGCTTGGAGGGTGCGGCCTACGAGCAGTACTTC	CASSLEGAAYEQYF
TRBJ2-7	13	TRBV18	TRBD1	-	TGTGCCAGCTCACCACCAGGGACAGGCGAGCAGTACTTC	CASSPPGTGEQYF
TRBJ1-4	17	TRBV4-2	-	-	TGTGCCAGCAGCCAAGAATTGCGTTCAGGGCGTAATGAAAAACTGTTTTTT	CASSQELRSGRNEKLFF
TRBJ2-2	15	TRBV7-2	-	few	TGTGCCCCTTTCCGGGACACAAGCCCCGCCGGGGAGCTGTTTTTT	CAPFRDTSPAGELFF
TRBJ2-1	15	TRBV28	TRBD2	many	TGTGCCAGCAGGCGGACTAGCGGGAGGGACAATGAGCAGTTCTTC	CASRRTSGRDNEQFF
TRBJ2-1	13	TRBV14	-	-	TGTGCCAGCAGCCAAGGCAGGGGCCATGAGCAGTTCTTC	CASSQGRGHEQFF
TRBJ2-1	15	TRBV5-1	-	-	TGCGCCAGTCGCACGAGGAGCCGTACCTACAATGAGCAGTTCTTC	CASRTRSRTYNEQFF
TRBJ2-1	13	TRBV6-1	TRBD2	few	TGTGCCAGCACCCGGAGGGAGGGATATGAGCAGTTCTTC	CASTRREGYEQFF
TRBJ2-7	13	TRBV20-1	-	-	TGCAGTGCTCGGCACGGTGGGGTGTACGAGCAGTACTTC	CSARHGGVYEQYF
TRBJ2-3	14	TRBV18	-	few	TGTGCCAGCTCACCGCCACAAAGCACAGATACGCAGTATTTT	CASSPPQSTDTQYF
TRBJ1-4	13	TRBV5-8	-	few	TGTGCCAGCAGCTTGGTTCGGGGTGAAAAACTGTTTTTT	CASSLVRGEKLFF
TRBJ2-1	16	TRBV7-2	TRBD1	-	TGTGCCAGCAGCCGCTTGACAGGGGGCGATAACAATGAGCAGTTCTTC	CASSRLTGGDNNEQFF
TRBJ2-1	16	TRBV5-1	-	few	TGCGCCAGCAGCTTGGGACTTCTGAGCTCCTACAATGAGCAGTTCTTC	CASSLGLLSSYNEQFF
TRBJ2-7	12	TRBV20-1	-	-	TGCAGTGCTCGGGGTCGGACGGGTGAGCAGTACTTC	CSARGRTGEQYF
TRBJ2-1	14	TRBV20-1	TRBD2	few	TGCAGTGCAAGCGGGACTAGCGGAAAGGGTGAGCAGTTCTTC	CSASGTSGKGEQFF
TRBJ2-2	13	TRBV28	-	few	TGTGCCAGCACTAGCGCGAACACCGGGGAGCTGTTTTTT	CASTSANTGELFF
TRBJ2-3	15	TRBV12-3/TRBV12-4	TRBD1	many	TGTGCCAGCAACGACAGGGTGCCTAGCACAGATACGCAGTATTTT	CASNDRVPSTDTQYF
TRBJ2-1	15	TRBV6-2/TRBV6-3	TRBD2	few	TGTGCCAGCAGTGCGACTAGCGGCGTCTACAATGAGCAGTTCTTC	CASSATSGVYNEQFF
TRBJ2-5	15	TRBV9	TRBD2	few	TGTGCCAGCAGCGTGACTAGCGGGGGGGAGGAGACCCAGTACTTC	CASSVTSGGEETQYF
TRBJ2-7	13	TRBV5-1	TRBD1	-	TGCGCCAGCAGAAGGACAGGGGACTACGAGCAGTACTTC	CASRRTGDYEQYF
TRBJ2-2	15	TRBV5-1	TRBD1	few	TGCGCCAGCAGCTCGGACAGGGCCCACACCGGGGAGCTGTTTTTT	CASSSDRAHTGELFF
TRBJ2-7	16	TRBV23-1	TRBD1	-	TGCGCCAGCAGTCAATCCTTTGGACAGGGTAACTACGAGCAGTACTTC	CASSQSFGQGNYEQYF
TRBJ2-5	14	TRBV20-1	-	-	TGCAGTGCTAGAGATCTTGGGAGACAAGAGACCCAGTACTTC	CSARDLGRQETQYF
TRBJ1-1	11	TRBV18	-	few	TGTGCCACCTCAGGGAACACTGAAGCTTTCTTT	CATSGNTEAFF
TRBJ2-7	11	TRBV29-1	-	few	TGCAGCGTGGAGGGACGCCGCGAGCAGTACTTC	CSVEGRREQYF
TRBJ1-6	15	TRBV5-1	-	-	TGCGCCAGCAGCCGGTTGCCAAAATCAGATTCACCCCTCCACTTT	CASSRLPKSDSPLHF
TRBJ2-7	17	TRBV5-1	TRBD2	-	TGCGCCAGCAGCGCGGGACTAGCGGCGTCCGGATCCTACGAGCAGTACTTC	CASSAGLAASGSYEQYF
TRBJ2-7	13	TRBV11-2	TRBD2	few	TGTGCCAGCAGCTTAGTTTACTGGGAGGGGCAGTACTTC	CASSLVYWEGQYF
TRBJ1-2	13	TRBV11-2	-	-	TGTGCCAGCAGCCCCCAGGGGATTACCGGCTACACCTTC	CASSPQGITGYTF
TRBJ2-3	16	TRBV25-1	-	-	TGTGCCAGCAGTCAAACCGGGACCCCCCACACAGATACGCAGTATTTT	CASSQTGTPHTDTQYF
TRBJ2-1	13	TRBV29-1	TRBD2	few	TGCAGCGTTGACAGCGGGAGCCACAATGAGCAGTTCTTC	CSVDSGSHNEQFF
TRBJ1-5	14	TRBV5-1	-	few	TGCGCCAGCAGTAATGGGGGCACGAATCAGCCCCAGCATTTT	CASSNGGTNQPQHF
TRBJ2-1	14	TRBV2	-	-	TGTGCCAGCAGTGATACGGGCTCCTACAATGAGCAGTTCTTC	CASSDTGSYNEQFF
TRBJ2-5	11	TRBV20-1	-	-	TGCAGTGCTAACAGGGAAGATACCCAGTACTTC	CSANREDTQYF
TRBJ2-2	15	TRBV19	TRBD1	few	TGTGCCAGCCGACAGGGGGGTCCGAACACCGGGGAGCTGTTTTTT	CASRQGGPNTGELFF
TRBJ2-3	16	TRBV9	-	-	TGTGCCAGCAGCGTAGGTCCGGCTTGGACCACAGATACGCAGTATTTT	CASSVGPAWTTDTQYF
TRBJ1-6	15	TRBV12-3/TRBV12-4	TRBD1	few	TGTGCCAGCACCCGGACAGGGGTTAACAATTCACCCCTCCACTTT	CASTRTGVNNSPLHF
TRBJ2-1	18	TRBV6-1	-	-	TGTGCCAGCACTCCCGAGGAGGGAATCGGGACAGTCTACAATGAGCAGTTCTTC	CASTPEEGIGTVYNEQFF